This TCR beta chain was recorded in a study of Graves' ophthalmopathy and Graves' hyperthyroidism. Findings of the study overall: Most thyroid clonotypes with frequency above 0.001 were detected in blood too.

RNA transcripts served as template for amplifying TCR beta CDR3 sequences. RT-PCR in the first round used HTBI primers; a second-round multiplex PCR followed. TCRdb independently ran MiXCR on the multiplex PCR reads; one entry per CDR3 protein. This table has around 590,000 distinct CDR3 sequences, 39% appearing once. Turning to this clonotype: The target antigen is unknown.

V was pared by 7 bases and J by 5 bases, with 1 base of the junction left unmatched. Per the germline V gene, CDR1 is LNHNV and CDR2 is YYDKDF (reference sequence). CDR3 length equals 13 residues. J is TRBJ2-5 and V is TRBV15, with 13 nucleotides matching TRBD2. This receptor was taken from an adult man with Graves' hyperthyroidism. Sequences were obtained from peripheral blood or thyroid tissue (not recorded which). The CDR3 bases are TGTGCCACCACGGGACTAGCGGGGGAGACCCAGTACTTC. The encoded protein is CATTGLAGETQYF.